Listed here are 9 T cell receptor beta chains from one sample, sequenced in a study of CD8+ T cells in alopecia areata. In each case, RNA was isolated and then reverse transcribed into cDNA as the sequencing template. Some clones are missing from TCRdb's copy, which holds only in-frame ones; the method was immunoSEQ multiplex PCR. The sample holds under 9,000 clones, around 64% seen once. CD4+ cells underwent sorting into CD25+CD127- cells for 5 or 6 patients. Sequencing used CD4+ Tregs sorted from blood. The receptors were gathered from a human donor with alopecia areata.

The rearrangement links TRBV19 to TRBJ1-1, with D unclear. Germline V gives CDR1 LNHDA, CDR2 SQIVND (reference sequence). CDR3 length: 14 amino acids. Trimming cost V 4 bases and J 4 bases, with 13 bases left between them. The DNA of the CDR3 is TGTGCCAGTAGTAGAACATTATTTGGCACTGAAGCTTTCTTT. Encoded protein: CASSRTLFGTEAFF.

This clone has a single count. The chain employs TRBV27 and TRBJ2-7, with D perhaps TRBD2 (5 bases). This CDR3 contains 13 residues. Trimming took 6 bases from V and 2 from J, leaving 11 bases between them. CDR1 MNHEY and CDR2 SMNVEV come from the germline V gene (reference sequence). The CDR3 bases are TGTGCCAGCAGCAGGCAGGAGGCCTACGAGCAGTACTTC. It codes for CASSRQEAYEQYF.

The CDR3 bases are TGTGCCAGCTGGGGGACGGGACTAGCGGGAGCTGGGGAGCAGTTCTTC. It encodes CASWGTGLAGAGEQFF. The V call is TRBV7-9, the J call TRBJ2-1; 14 bases map to TRBD2. Germline CDR1 is SEHNR and CDR2 is FQNEAQ (reference sequence). V was pared by 8 bases and J by 10 bases, with 13 bases of the junction left unmatched. The CDR3 is made up of 16 amino acids.

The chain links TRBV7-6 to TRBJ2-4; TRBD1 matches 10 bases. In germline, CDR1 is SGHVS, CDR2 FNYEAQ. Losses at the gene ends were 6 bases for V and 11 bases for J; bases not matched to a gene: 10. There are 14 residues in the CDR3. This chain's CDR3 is CASSFDDRGRFQYF. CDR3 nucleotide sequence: TGTGCCAGCAGTTTCGATGACAGGGGGCGGTTTCAGTACTTC.

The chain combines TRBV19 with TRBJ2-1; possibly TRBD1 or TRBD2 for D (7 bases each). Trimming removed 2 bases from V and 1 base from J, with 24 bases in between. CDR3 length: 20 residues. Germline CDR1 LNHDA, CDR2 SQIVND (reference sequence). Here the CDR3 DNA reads TGTGCCAGTAGTATAATGTGGGAGGGGGCCCTTCCCAGTTCCTACAATGAGCAGTTCTTC. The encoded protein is CASSIMWEGALPSSYNEQFF.

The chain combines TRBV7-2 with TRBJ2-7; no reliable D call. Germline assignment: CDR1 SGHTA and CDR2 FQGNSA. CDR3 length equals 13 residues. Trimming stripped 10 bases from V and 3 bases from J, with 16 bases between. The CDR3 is CATSGTRNYEQYF. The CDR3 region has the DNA TGTGCCACGTCGGGTACAAGAAACTACGAGCAGTACTTC. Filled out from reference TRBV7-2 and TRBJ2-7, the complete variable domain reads GAGVSQSPSNKVTEKGKDVELRCDPISGHTALYWYRQSLGQGLEFLIYFQGNSAPDKSGLPSDRFSAERTGGSVSTLTIQRTQQEDSAVYLCATSGTRNYEQYFGPGTRLTVT.

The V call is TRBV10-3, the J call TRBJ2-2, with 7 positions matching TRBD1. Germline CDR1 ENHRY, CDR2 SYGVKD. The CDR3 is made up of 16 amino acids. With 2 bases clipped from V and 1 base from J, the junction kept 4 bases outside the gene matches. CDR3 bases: TGTGCCATCAGTGAGCTCGGGACAGAGAACACCGGGGAGCTGTTTTTT. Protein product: CAISELGTENTGELFF.

The CDR3 DNA reads as TGCAGCGTTGAAGAGCTCGGACAGGAGAGCTACGAGCAGTACTTC. It specifies CSVEELGQESYEQYF. The chain carries TRBV29-1 and TRBJ2-7, with 7 bases matching TRBD1. The V segment lost 0 bases and the J segment 3 bases; nucleotides outside the gene matches: 8. This CDR3 is 15 amino acids long. CDR1 and CDR2 (germline): SQVTM, ANQGSEA.

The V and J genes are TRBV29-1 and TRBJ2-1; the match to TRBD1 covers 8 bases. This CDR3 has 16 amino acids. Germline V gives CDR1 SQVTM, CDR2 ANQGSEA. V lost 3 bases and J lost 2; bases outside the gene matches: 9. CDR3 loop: CSVEFSGQEPYNEQFF. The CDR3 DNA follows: TGCAGCGTTGAGTTCTCGGGACAGGAACCCTACAATGAGCAGTTCTTC.